This TCR beta chain was captured by sequencing in a study of T cells expressing NK-cell markers. General study results and limits: The study found these clonotypes also leading the CD3+CD56-NKG2C+ fraction in a few donors.

TCRdb reprocessed the 5' RACE reads, keeping one entry per CDR3 protein, no DNA. The sample table includes some 460,000 distinct CDR3 sequences. Turning to this clonotype: Its target is not known.

Germline CDR1 reads MGHRA; CDR2 reads YSYEKL. This CDR3 region has 16 residues. The chain links TRBV4-1 to TRBJ1-6; checking the TCRdb D call of TRBD1 is not possible without DNA. This sequence originates from a woman between 50 and 59 years old in good health. The source material was blood T cells: a sorted CD56 or NKG2C T cell subset, CD4+ or CD8+ T cells, or bulk PBMC T cells (not recorded which). CDR3 region: CASSQVGAGSNSPLHF.